The clone carrying this T cell receptor (beta chain) was found a few times. Punch biopsies of lesional scalp, plus peripheral blood, were taken from alopecia areata patients. Using a FACSAria, the CD4+ and CD8+ T cells were sorted from the PBMCs. The data derive from a study of CD8+ T cells in alopecia areata. Looking at the study overall: Twice a day, 5 to 10 mg of oral tofacitinib was administered to treated patients.

RNA extraction and reverse transcription yielded cDNA as sequencing template. The data were produced by immunoSEQ multiplex PCR, yet TCRdb's version contains in-frame clones alone and is incomplete. Among around 140,000 clones listed, about 89% were seen once. The starting material was CD8+ T cells sorted from blood, obtained at week 0. This sequence originates from a human donor with alopecia areata.

CDR3 DNA: TGTGCCAGCAGCTTACTTAGCACAGATACGCAGTATTTT. Residues: CASSLLSTDTQYF. This chain links TRBV7-9 with TRBJ2-3; D gene unclear. The CDR3 length is 13 residues. V shed 2 bases and J shed 0 bases, with 3 bases lying between them. Germline CDR1 reads SEHNR; CDR2 reads FQNEAQ (reference sequence).